The subject of this entry is one TCR beta chain. The target antigen is unknown. This CDR3 region has 13 residues. The germline V gene encodes CDR1 LNHDA and CDR2 SQIVND (reference sequence). V shed 6 bases and J shed 7 bases, with 13 bases lying between them. These data are taken from a study of cytomegalovirus exposure and HLA in healthy donors. Study-wide points: Sequencing likely produced, as an artifact, a cluster of highly shared sequence variants.

Both 60 Vbeta primers and 13 Jbeta primers went into the PCR. Produced via immunoSEQ multiplex PCR; TCRdb's table is partial and in-frame only. The sample includes some 98,000 clones, more than 65% of them seen just once. Sequenced material: PBMCs. J is TRBJ1-5 and V is TRBV19, with TRBD1 as a possible D gene (5 bases). The source is a human donor in good health. The CDR3 DNA follows: TGTGCCAGTAGCCAGGGATCACGGCAGCCCCAGCATTTT. Protein: CASSQGSRQPQHF.